These T cell receptor beta chains were read from a single sample in a study of cytomegalovirus exposure and HLA in healthy donors. Repertoires were generated with immunoSEQ multiplex PCR, while TCRdb's copy carries only in-frame clones and drops some. The data show approximately 220,000 clones, with approximately 80% seen just once and 0.71% held by the top ten. The sequenced sample was PBMCs. The receptor set was obtained from a boy aged 2-15 years in good health and CMV-seronegative. Both conserved end residues are part of each CDR3. The D gene is left open where the match is weak. Size values are once, few and many counts, or a class for expanded clones, and some rows have none.

v_gene,d_gene,j_gene,abundance,CDR3aa,CDR3nt
TRBV11-3,-,TRBJ2-7,-,CASHPGGRGYEQYF,TGTGCCAGCCACCCTGGGGGCAGGGGCTACGAGCAGTACTTC
TRBV11-2,-,TRBJ2-3,-,CASSLPQAVSPDTQYF,TGTGCCAGCAGCCTCCCCCAAGCGGTGAGCCCAGATACGCAGTATTTT
TRBV13,TRBD2,TRBJ2-3,-,CASSSTPWRGATDTQYF,TGTGCCAGCAGCTCCACGCCTTGGCGGGGGGCAACAGATACGCAGTATTTT
TRBV9,TRBD1,TRBJ1-1,-,CASSVEGAPMNTEAFF,TGTGCCAGCAGCGTAGAGGGGGCCCCCATGAACACTGAAGCTTTCTTT
TRBV4-1,-,TRBJ1-3,few,CASSMEGNTIYF,TGCGCCAGCAGTATGGAGGGAAACACCATATATTTT
TRBV7-9,-,TRBJ2-3,-,CASSLAFGQSTDTQYF,TGTGCCAGCAGCTTAGCATTTGGTCAGAGCACAGATACGCAGTATTTT
TRBV5-1,TRBD2,TRBJ2-1,-,CASSLAASGDYNEQFF,TGCGCCAGCAGCTTGGCGGCTAGCGGGGACTACAATGAGCAGTTCTTC
TRBV6-5,TRBD2,TRBJ2-5,-,CASSYVLAGGKETQYF,TGTGCCAGCAGTTACGTCCTAGCGGGGGGGAAAGAGACCCAGTACTTC
TRBV6-6,-,TRBJ1-1,few,CASSYGAIPEAFF,TGTGCCAGCAGTTACGGGGCGATCCCTGAAGCTTTCTTT
TRBV5-1,-,TRBJ1-1,-,CASGSGIDTEAFF,TGCGCCAGCGGGTCCGGGATAGACACTGAAGCTTTCTTT
TRBV7-2,TRBD2,TRBJ2-7,-,CASSSGGLAAYEQYF,TGTGCCAGCAGCTCCGGGGGACTAGCGGCGTACGAGCAGTACTTC
TRBV27,-,TRBJ2-3,-,CASRPDRRGQDTQYF,TGTGCCAGCAGGCCAGATCGGCGGGGGCAAGATACGCAGTATTTT
TRBV5-6,-,TRBJ2-3,-,CASSAPTGRGTDTQYF,TGTGCCAGCAGCGCCCCAACAGGGAGGGGGACAGATACGCAGTATTTT
TRBV13,-,TRBJ1-6,-,CASSLDGTNSPLHF,TGTGCCAGCAGCTTAGATGGGACAAATTCACCCCTCCACTTT
TRBV29-1,TRBD1,TRBJ2-7,-,CSVHGTGPYEQYF,TGCAGCGTTCATGGGACAGGCCCCTACGAGCAGTACTTC
TRBV6-6,TRBD1,TRBJ2-7,-,CASKYSYDRAYEQYF,TGTGCCAGCAAATACTCCTACGACAGGGCCTACGAGCAGTACTTC
TRBV7-9,-,TRBJ2-3,-,CSSSLVVSTDTQYF,TGTTCCAGCAGCTTAGTAGTCAGCACAGATACGCAGTATTTT
TRBV9,-,TRBJ2-1,-,CASSVGGGQAYNEPFF,TGTGCCAGCAGCGTAGGGGGGGGACAGGCTTACAATGAGCCGTTCTTC
TRBV6-1,-,TRBJ1-2,-,CASGAEEGGRFGYTF,TGTGCCAGCGGCGCAGAGGAGGGGGGGCGCTTTGGCTACACCTTC
TRBV25-1,TRBD2,TRBJ2-7,-,CASSEGLAGGGNEQYF,TGTGCCAGCAGTGAGGGACTAGCGGGAGGAGGAAACGAGCAGTACTTC
TRBV7-3,-,TRBJ2-3,-,CASSLGVGADTQYF,TGTGCCAGCAGCTTAGGGGTAGGGGCGGATACGCAGTATTTT
TRBV27,-,TRBJ1-1,few,CASNLGGQLNTEAFF,TGTGCCAGCAACTTGGGGGGGCAGCTGAACACTGAAGCTTTCTTT
TRBV5-1,-,TRBJ2-5,-,CASSLGGDETQYF,TGCGCCAGCAGCTTGGGCGGGGACGAGACCCAGTACTTC
TRBV25-1,-,TRBJ1-2,-,CASSDSSVYGYTF,TGTGCCAGCAGTGATTCTTCGGTTTATGGCTACACCTTC
TRBV6-4,-,TRBJ2-1,once,CASSDWEGGANEQFF,TGTGCCAGCAGTGACTGGGAGGGGGGGGCTAATGAGCAGTTCTTC
TRBV19,-,TRBJ1-2,-,CASSADYGYTF,TGTGCCAGTAGTGCGGACTATGGCTACACCTTC
TRBV7-2,-,TRBJ2-7,-,CASSLFSPYEQYF,TGTGCCAGCAGCTTATTTAGTCCCTACGAGCAGTACTTC
TRBV19,-,TRBJ1-1,-,CASSIWGWGHGPMNTEAFF,TGTGCCAGTAGTATATGGGGGTGGGGACACGGACCCATGAACACTGAAGCTTTCTTT
TRBV6-5,-,TRBJ1-1,few,CASSYSEQGETEAFF,TGTGCCAGCAGTTACTCGGAACAGGGTGAAACTGAAGCTTTCTTT
TRBV11-2,-,TRBJ2-7,once,CASSPSGGTQYEQYF,TGTGCCAGCAGCCCGAGCGGTGGCACCCAATACGAGCAGTACTTC
TRBV7-8,TRBD2,TRBJ2-5,-,CASSLPILAGETQYF,TGTGCCAGCAGCTTACCAATACTAGCGGGAGAGACCCAGTACTTC
TRBV29-1,-,TRBJ1-2,-,CSVVQGNGYYGYTF,TGCAGCGTTGTCCAGGGGAATGGGTACTATGGCTACACCTTC
TRBV30,-,TRBJ2-7,-,CAWRMPDEQYF,TGTGCCTGGAGGATGCCAGACGAGCAGTACTTC
TRBV6-1,-,TRBJ1-2,-,CASSDQGQDYGYTF,TGTGCCAGCAGTGATCAGGGTCAGGACTATGGCTACACCTTC
TRBV9,TRBD2,TRBJ2-3,-,CASSASGNTDTQYF,TGTGCCAGCAGCGCTAGCGGGAACACAGATACGCAGTATTTT
TRBV18,TRBD1,TRBJ1-5,-,CASSTETGSQPQHF,TGTGCCAGCTCAACGGAGACAGGGTCCCAGCCCCAGCATTTT
TRBV7-9,TRBD1,TRBJ1-2,-,CASSSVRDREPYGYTF,TGTGCCAGCAGCTCCGTCCGGGACAGAGAGCCTTATGGCTACACCTTC
TRBV7-9,-,TRBJ1-1,-,CASSLGQMNTEAFF,TGTGCCAGCAGCTTAGGGCAGATGAACACTGAAGCTTTCTTT
TRBV10-3,-,TRBJ1-1,-,CAISDIRGTEAFF,TGTGCCATCAGTGACATCAGGGGCACTGAAGCTTTCTTT
TRBV15,TRBD1,TRBJ2-1,-,CATSRNRDSGSNEQFF,TGTGCCACCAGCAGAAACCGGGACAGCGGCTCCAATGAGCAGTTCTTC
TRBV19,TRBD1,TRBJ1-5,-,CASSIYETGANQPQHF,TGTGCCAGTAGTATTTACGAGACAGGGGCCAATCAGCCCCAGCATTTT
TRBV27,TRBD2,TRBJ2-1,once,CASSLGGLAGGYNEQFF,TGTGCCAGCAGTTTAGGAGGACTAGCGGGAGGATATAATGAGCAGTTCTTC
TRBV5-4,-,TRBJ2-6,-,CASSLPTGANVLTF,TGTGCCAGCAGCCTACCCACGGGGGCCAACGTCCTGACTTTC
TRBV6-4,TRBD1,TRBJ1-2,-,CASSDSAGTGLGHGYTF,TGTGCCAGCAGTGACTCAGCCGGGACAGGGTTGGGCCATGGCTACACCTTC
TRBV30,-,TRBJ1-2,-,CAWSLQSPYGYTF,TGTGCCTGGAGTCTACAGTCGCCCTATGGCTACACCTTC
TRBV7-6,-,TRBJ2-1,-,CASSAGASSYNGQFF,TGTGCCAGCAGCGCGGGGGCCTCATCCTACAATGGGCAGTTCTTC